Described below is a single T cell receptor (beta chain) sequence and its context. Its antigen is still unknown. No base quality values were provided; no much bigger clone lies one nucleotide off. Trimming takes 3 bases from V and 0 bases from J, and the germline ends sit 13 bases apart. From a lookup of the germline V gene, CDR1 and CDR2 are MDHEN and SYDVKM. The CDR3 starts with the cysteine, ends with the phenylalanine, and has 16 residues. Only the CDR3 part of the read is kept: 48 bases, read in frame from the first base. This specimen's treatment or condition label, interpreted: around 19 received Ad26.COV2.S at low or high dose, single or two shots; about 5 received placebo; per-sample allocation not given. Repertoires of vaccine and placebo recipients were sequenced from samples taken on day 63 after the first injection. Cohort 1b enrolled 25 or so adults aged 18-55 years at a single site in Boston, USA, between 29 July and 7 August 2020. As a vaccine, Ad26.COV2.S was a replication-incompetent adenovirus type 26 vector that expressed a prefusion-stabilized SARS-CoV-2 spike protein derived from the original Wuhan strain.

This record belongs to a study of Ad26.COV2.S vaccination and SARS-CoV-2 variants (dated by TCRdb to the early 2020s). For the study in its entirety: Vaccine-arm donors came from COV1001, a multicentre, randomized, double-blind, placebo-controlled phase I-IIa trial of Ad26.COV2.S in healthy adults. Ad26.COV2.S was administered intramuscularly at 5 x 10^10 or 1 x 10^11 viral particles, either as a single shot or as two shots given 56 days apart. TCRbeta repertoire sequencing was used to assess the specificity and breadth of SARS-CoV-2-reactive T cell receptors after Ad26.COV2.S vaccination. The TCR-sequenced set comprised approximately 32 samples: approximately 20 Ad26.COV2.S vaccine recipients, 5 placebo recipients and 8 SARS-CoV-2 convalescent individuals. Participants in the trial were split at random into five groups of five each, receiving low-dose or high-dose Ad26.COV2.S once or twice, or else placebo on both occasions. Investigators remained blinded to trial group allocation during experiments and outcome assessment. The paper as a whole reports these results and caveats: After vaccination, substantial breadth of spike-specific CD8+ and CD4+ T cell responses was reported. Higher spike-specific TCR breadth was observed in Ad26.COV2.S recipients than in placebo recipients (P = 0.0014). The authors noted that total T cell responses may have been underestimated by the TCR breadth and depth analyses. The study was not powered to compare responses between vaccine doses or regimens. Comparable non-spike TCR breadth was observed between vaccine and placebo recipients, consistent with only spike being contained in the vaccine.

The immunoSEQ Assay was used to sequence TCRbeta CDR3 regions. After extraction, genomic DNA underwent amplification by bias-controlled multiplex PCR, followed by high-throughput sequencing. In the paper's pipeline: To quantify the absolute abundance of each unique TCRbeta CDR3 region, sequences were collapsed and filtered. T cell fraction was estimated by normalizing TCRbeta template counts to usable DNA, with usable DNA measured through amplification of reference genes found in all nucleated cells. Repertoire TCRs were annotated as SARS-CoV-2-specific when V gene, CDR3 amino acid sequence and J gene were exactly matched to a known reactive TCR set. The reference SARS-CoV-2 TCR set was derived from MIRA and filtered for enrichment in COVID-19-positive ImmuneCODE repertoires, a step that removed public or cross-reactive TCRs. Based on the MIRA antigens, annotated TCRs were further analysed at the level of specific ORF or position within ORF. Breadth was defined as annotated unique rearrangements over total unique productive rearrangements; depth was the summed frequency of those rearrangements. Two-sided Wilcoxon rank-sum tests were applied when comparing TCR breadth between groups. TCRdb provides this immuneACCESS table in a form limited to in-frame rearrangements. Some clones are lacking; in checked studies, under half of them reflect an unresolved V gene, and why the rest are absent is not known. That table furnishes V, J and clone size, whereas the DNA furnished D and trimming. This sample holds fewer than 500,000 clones; roughly 90% were observed only once. The ten largest clonotypes hold 12% of the sample.

The chain employs TRBV28 and TRBJ2-3; a weak D assignment points to TRBD2 (6 bases agree). The TCR originated in a person between 18 and 65 years old who received the Ad26.COV2.S COVID-19 vaccine or a placebo. The sequenced sample was peripheral blood, obtained in a trial of Ad26.COV2.S vaccine versus placebo. The sequence in DNA is TGTGCCAGCAGTTTCTCGCGCGGGGCTAGCACAGATACGCAGTATTTT. It translates as CASSFSRGASTDTQYF.